This section outlines one TCR beta chain sequence together with its context. Germline assignment: CDR1 LNHDA and CDR2 SQIVND (reference sequence). V was clipped by 6 bases and J by 5 bases; unmatched bases: 7. The CDR3 loop spans 15 amino acids. The sample comes from a study of control samples from healthy donors and cancer patients. Assay: immunoSEQ multiplex PCR; the TCRdb copy retains only in-frame clones and omits some. The sample has about 140,000 clones, around 90% seen once. The TCR comes from a young man in good health. Material: blood. This chain connects TRBV19 to TRBJ1-5, with 10 nucleotides matching TRBD1. The CDR3 nucleotides read TGTGCCAGTAGGAGGGGGACAGGGGCCCATCAGCCCCAGCATTTT. Encoded protein: CASRRGTGAHQPQHF. Looking up the rest from reference TRBV19 and TRBJ1-5 gives the full variable domain: DGGITQSPKYLFRKEGQNVTLSCEQNLNHDAMYWYRQDPGQGLRLIYYSQIVNDFQKGDIAEGYSVSREKKESFPLTVTSAQKNPTAFYLCASRRGTGAHQPQHFGDGTRLSIL.